A selection of T cell receptor beta chains follows, all from one sample in a study of blood T cell repertoires in COVID-19. Profiling relied on immunoSEQ multiplex PCR, and the TCRdb table lists in-frame clones only, not all of them. In the table there are a few hundred thousand clones, more than 70% of which are singletons. The sample consisted of peripheral blood. The receptors derive from a woman younger than 45 with COVID-19, enrolled during active disease. Both conserved end residues are part of each CDR3. Fields, in order: D gene, clone size, V gene, J gene, CDR3 DNA, CDR3 protein. A D gene is named only where the DNA matches it firmly. Some rows have no size entry. The others give once, few or many, or a class for an expanded clone.

TRBD2,once,TRBV27,TRBJ2-3,TGTGCCAGCAGTAAATTAGCGGGGACGAGCACAGATACGCAGTATTTT,CASSKLAGTSTDTQYF
TRBD1,-,TRBV24-1,TRBJ2-3,TGTGCCACCGCGGGACAGGGGGTACGGGGGACCACAGATACGCAGTATTTT,CATAGQGVRGTTDTQYF
-,-,TRBV29-1,TRBJ2-3,TGCAGCGCCTCACCTAGCGCAGATGCAGATACGCAGTATTTT,CSASPSADADTQYF
TRBD2,-,TRBV19,TRBJ2-1,TGTGCCAGTAGTATCTTCTCGACTAGCGGGCTTTACAATGAGCAGTTCTTC,CASSIFSTSGLYNEQFF
-,-,TRBV19,TRBJ2-7,TGTGCCAGTGGGTTTCGGGTGGGCTCCTACGAGCAGTACTTC,CASGFRVGSYEQYF
-,-,TRBV19,TRBJ1-5,TGTGCCAGTAGTATGGCGGGCAGGCCCCCTTATAGCAATCAGCCCCAGCATTTT,CASSMAGRPPYSNQPQHF
-,-,TRBV10-1,TRBJ2-2,TGCGCCAGCAGTGATTCCGGACAGCCCTCGAACACCGGGGAGCTGTTTTTT,CASSDSGQPSNTGELFF
-,-,TRBV10-3,TRBJ1-1,TGTGCCATCAGTGACCCAGAAAAGAACACTGAAGCTTTCTTT,CAISDPEKNTEAFF
-,-,TRBV5-4,TRBJ1-3,TGTGCCAGCAGCTCAGGAGGAGGAGGAAACACCATATATTTT,CASSSGGGGNTIYF
-,-,TRBV6-1,TRBJ2-7,TGTGCCAGCAGTAAAGACAGGAGCCTGCTCCCAAGCTACGAGCAGTACTTC,CASSKDRSLLPSYEQYF
TRBD1,-,TRBV3-1/TRBV3-2,TRBJ1-2,TGTGCCAGCAGCCAAGCGGACAGGGGTTATGGCTACACCTTC,CASSQADRGYGYTF
-,-,TRBV2,TRBJ1-5,TGTGCCAGCAGTATCCGACAGGCATATAGCAATCAGCCCCAGCATTTT,CASSIRQAYSNQPQHF
TRBD1,-,TRBV2,TRBJ1-5,TGTGCCAGCAGCAGGGGGAGCAATCAGCCCCAGCATTTT,CASSRGSNQPQHF
TRBD1,-,TRBV12-5,TRBJ2-3,TGTGCTAGTGGAACACGGACAGGGACAGATACGCAGTATTTT,CASGTRTGTDTQYF
TRBD1,-,TRBV28,TRBJ1-5,TGTGCCAGCAGTCTGGTCCTTACAGGGGGATATAGCAATCAGCCCCAGCATTTT,CASSLVLTGGYSNQPQHF
TRBD1,-,TRBV6-6,TRBJ2-2,TGTGCCAGCATTCCGGGACAGCACACCGGGGAGCTGTTTTTT,CASIPGQHTGELFF
-,few,TRBV4-3,TRBJ1-3,TGCGCCAGCAGCCAAGATCCTCAGGGCCCTGGAAACACCATATATTTT,CASSQDPQGPGNTIYF
TRBD1,-,TRBV27,TRBJ2-1,TGTGCCAGTAGCCCGGGACAGTTTTACAATGAGCAGTTCTTC,CASSPGQFYNEQFF
-,-,TRBV27,TRBJ1-6,TGTGCCAGCTCCCCCCCCACGAGCTCCTATAATTCACCCCTCCACTTT,CASSPPTSSYNSPLHF
TRBD1,-,TRBV6-1,TRBJ2-4,TGTGCCAGCAGTGAAGATGGGACAGTGGGAAACATTCAGTACTTC,CASSEDGTVGNIQYF
TRBD2,-,TRBV19,TRBJ2-3,TGTGCCAGTAGTAACGGACTAGCGGGAGCCACAGATACGCAGTATTTT,CASSNGLAGATDTQYF
TRBD2,-,TRBV11-2,TRBJ2-1,TGTGCCAGCAGCTTAGCCCTTTTGGTAGCGGGGGACAATGAGCAGTTCTTC,CASSLALLVAGDNEQFF
TRBD1,-,TRBV19,TRBJ1-5,TGTGCCAGTACCAACTCCGGGACAGGGGGCAGTGGAAATCAGCCCCAGCATTTT,CASTNSGTGGSGNQPQHF
-,-,TRBV27,TRBJ2-2,TGTGCCAGCAGGACGGACAGCTATAGCGGGCTCGTTTCAGGGGAGCTGTTTTTT,CASRTDSYSGLVSGELFF
-,-,TRBV5-4,TRBJ2-7,TGTGCCAGCAGCTTGCCGGGACAACTCCGGTACGAGCAGTACTTC,CASSLPGQLRYEQYF
TRBD2,-,TRBV3-1/TRBV3-2,TRBJ2-7,TGTGCCAGCAGCCAAGCGGTGGCCTCTAGCGGGGGCTCCTACGAGCAGTACTTC,CASSQAVASSGGSYEQYF
TRBD2,-,TRBV5-1,TRBJ2-3,TGCGCCAGCCGATTATTTTCAGGGACTAGCGGGAGGGCAGATACGCAGTATTTT,CASRLFSGTSGRADTQYF
TRBD2,-,TRBV29-1,TRBJ2-1,TGCAGCGTTGTGAGACTAGCGGCTTCCGGCTCCTACAATGAGCAGTTCTTC,CSVVRLAASGSYNEQFF
-,-,TRBV6-2/TRBV6-3,TRBJ1-1,TGTGCCAGCAGTTACGACAGGAGTGAAGCTTTCTTT,CASSYDRSEAFF
TRBD1,-,TRBV14,TRBJ1-2,TGTGCCAGCAGCCAAGCCGGGACAGCATCTTATGGCTACACCTTC,CASSQAGTASYGYTF
TRBD2,-,TRBV5-4,TRBJ2-5,TGTGCCAGCAGCACCGGGGAGCGGGGGCCCCAAGAGACCCAGTACTTC,CASSTGERGPQETQYF
TRBD2,-,TRBV20-1,TRBJ2-1,TGCAGTGCTAGTTCAGCGGGGGGGCGGCTGGCTGAGCAGTTCTTC,CSASSAGGRLAEQFF
-,once,TRBV21-1,TRBJ1-3,TGTGCCAGCAGCAAAGACGGGGACAGCCCGTCTGGAAACACCATATATTTT,CASSKDGDSPSGNTIYF
-,-,TRBV5-6,TRBJ1-2,TGTGCCAGCAGCTTACCCGACAGCTGGGGCTCTAGTTATGGCTACACCTTC,CASSLPDSWGSSYGYTF
TRBD1,-,TRBV5-1,TRBJ1-6,TGCGCCAGCAGCCCGCAGGGGGAGTATAATTCACCCCTCCACTTT,CASSPQGEYNSPLHF
-,-,TRBV14,TRBJ1-2,TGTGCCAGCAGCCAAGGGGGGCCCTATGGCTACACCTTC,CASSQGGPYGYTF
TRBD1,-,TRBV2,TRBJ2-1,TGTGCCAGCAGTACACGGACAGGGGATGCCGGTAACAATGAGCAGTTCTTC,CASSTRTGDAGNNEQFF
TRBD1,-,TRBV7-2,TRBJ2-7,TGTGCCAGCAGCTTGAGACAGGGTAGCTCCTACGAGCAGTACTTC,CASSLRQGSSYEQYF
-,few,TRBV6-4,TRBJ1-6,TGTGCCAGCAGTGACAGGGGCGACGATAATTCACCCCTCCACTTT,CASSDRGDDNSPLHF
TRBD1,-,TRBV9,TRBJ1-6,TGTGCCAGCAGGGCCCGGGACAGTAATTCACCCCTCCACTTT,CASRARDSNSPLHF
TRBD1,-,TRBV19,TRBJ1-5,TGTGCCAGTATGGAGACAGGGGCAGGTAGCAATCAGCCCCAGCATTTT,CASMETGAGSNQPQHF
TRBD1,-,TRBV7-7,TRBJ2-5,TGTGCTAGCAGCCCCGGGACAGGGGGCAATGGGGAGACCCAGTACTTC,CASSPGTGGNGETQYF
-,-,TRBV2,TRBJ1-1,TGTGCCAGCAGTGGGCCGCTAGGAGATCACACTGAAGCTTTCTTT,CASSGPLGDHTEAFF